This T cell receptor (beta chain) was identified in a study of CXCR3-negative and CXCR3-positive naive CD8 T cells. The method, 5' RACE with UMI labels, was used to prepare the TRB cDNA libraries. One entry per CDR3 protein, without DNA, is what TCRdb gives after re-calling the 5' RACE reads. The specimen's table records 40,000 to 45,000 distinct CDR3 sequences. This CDR3 contains 13 residues. Per the germline V gene, CDR1 is MNHEY and CDR2 is SVGAGI. Sequencing was carried out using memory CD8+ T cells from blood. The chain is built from TRBV6-5 and TRBJ2-5. This sequence was found in a human donor in good health. Some clones in this sample may be carry-over from other donors' samples. The CDR3 sequence: CASTTKVEETQYF.